This T cell receptor (beta chain) is drawn from a study of human T cells and chemical hapten exposure. For the study at large: Upper inner arm skin measuring 2 cm by 2 cm received 2% DPC for sensitization.

Time point in this sample: patch test 1, 2 weeks after DPC sensitization. The treatment here: therapeutic diphenylcyclopropenone sensitization with weekly scalp DPC. Ahead of applying each patch test, blood was sampled. As the library was built, unique molecular identifiers were attached to individual cDNA molecules. TCRdb re-called the RACE reads with MiXCR, one entry per CDR3 protein. Of approximately 80,000 distinct CDR3 sequences listed, roughly a tenth are singletons. General study points: TCRs exceeding 1 in 1000 frequency stayed unchanged with DPC sensitization.

As regards this clonotype: As yet, its antigen is unknown.

The V and J ends lost 2 bases and 2 bases, in that order; junction bases with no gene match: 7. In germline, CDR1 is SQVTM, CDR2 ANQGSEA. CDR3 length equals 15 residues. This TCR was sampled from a woman between 50 and 59 years old with alopecia areata. Some clones in this sample may be carry-over from other donors' samples. The source was whole blood, collected in connection with sensitization to the hapten diphenylcyclopropenone (DPC). The rearrangement links TRBV29-1 to TRBJ2-3, with 7 bases aligning to TRBD2. CDR3 DNA sequence: TGCAGCGTTGAAATGCCTAGCGGTTACACAGATACGCAGTATTTT. It yields the protein CSVEMPSGYTDTQYF.